This entry is about one T cell receptor beta chain. Measured with immunoSEQ multiplex PCR; TCRdb has only the in-frame clones, and not every one. The table records roughly 38,000 clones, 60% to 80% of them present only once. This entry belongs to a study of a mutant IDH1 vaccine in newly diagnosed glioma. Turning to the study itself: Sex among treated patients split 62.5% male, roughly 38% female; mean age was approximately 40 years. The therapy given earlier, which was standard therapy, consisted of radiotherapy, temozolomide, or both, and most of the patients received both.

J was trimmed by 3 bases and V by 8 bases; bases with no gene match: 6. The CDR3 has 13 amino acids. CDR1 ENHRY and CDR2 SYGVKD come from the germline V gene. This sample's time point: baseline, week 1 (first vaccination visit). Treatment of the sample: pre-vaccination baseline after standard-of-care therapy. Those who donated had recent WHO grade 3 or 4 IDH1-mutant, ATRX-lost astrocytomas. The TCR sequence derives from a man in his forties or fifties with glioma. Some clones in this sample may be carry-over from other donors' samples. The chain carries TRBV10-3 and TRBJ2-5; 7 bases match TRBD2. Here the sequenced sample was PBMCs, taken from a glioma patient treated with radiotherapy, temozolomide or both. The CDR3, as DNA: TGTGCCATCTTACCGGCGGGGGAAGAGACCCAGTACTTC. This encodes CAILPAGEETQYF.